Listed below are T cell receptor beta chains from one sample, sequenced in a study of radiotherapy plus CTLA-4 blockade in lung cancer. Libraries were prepared by immunoSEQ multiplex PCR; TCRdb keeps only in-frame clonotypes and omits some of them. Among just under 60,000 clones listed, about 70% were seen once. Here the sequenced sample was peripheral blood, taken from a patient treated with radiotherapy plus ipilimumab. These receptors were obtained from a human donor with non-small cell lung cancer whose response to radiotherapy plus ipilimumab could not be evaluated. The CDR3 runs from the conserved cysteine through the conserved F or W. Each record gives: D gene, clone size, J gene, V gene, CDR3 DNA, CDR3 protein. D genes are given only for firm matches. Only some rows state a clone size, as once, few, many or a class for expanded clones.

d_gene: TRBD2
abundance: NA
j_gene: TRBJ2-5
v_gene: TRBV7-8
CDR3nt: TGTGCCAGCAGCAGGCGGGGGACGGATCAAGAGACCCAGTACTTC
CDR3aa: CASSRRGTDQETQYF

d_gene: TRBD1
abundance: once
j_gene: TRBJ2-3
v_gene: TRBV10-3
CDR3nt: TGTGCCATCAGTGAGTATGGACAGGGGGCCGAAGATACGCAGTATTTT
CDR3aa: CAISEYGQGAEDTQYF

d_gene: TRBD2
abundance: NA
j_gene: TRBJ2-3
v_gene: TRBV29-1
CDR3nt: TGCAGCGTTGAAGGGAACCCAGCGGGGGGGCCTCCAGATACGCAGTATTTT
CDR3aa: CSVEGNPAGGPPDTQYF

d_gene: NA
abundance: NA
j_gene: TRBJ2-1
v_gene: TRBV30
CDR3nt: TGTGCCCGGCGCGGCGGCTCGGTCAATGAGCAGTTCTTC
CDR3aa: CARRGGSVNEQFF

d_gene: NA
abundance: NA
j_gene: TRBJ1-1
v_gene: TRBV5-4
CDR3nt: TGTGCCAGCAGCTCAGGGGTGGTCAGGACTGAAGCTTTCTTT
CDR3aa: CASSSGVVRTEAFF

d_gene: TRBD1
abundance: medium-sized
j_gene: TRBJ1-1
v_gene: TRBV19
CDR3nt: TGTGCCAGTAGTTCGTGGGGACAGGGGGACACTGAAGCTTTCTTT
CDR3aa: CASSSWGQGDTEAFF

d_gene: NA
abundance: NA
j_gene: TRBJ1-2
v_gene: TRBV7-9
CDR3nt: TGTGCCAGCAGCCCGACAGGAGACCCCTATGGCTACACCTTC
CDR3aa: CASSPTGDPYGYTF

d_gene: TRBD1
abundance: NA
j_gene: TRBJ2-7
v_gene: TRBV7-7
CDR3nt: TGTGCCAGCAGCTTGGGACAGGGGACCTACGAGCAGTACTTC
CDR3aa: CASSLGQGTYEQYF

d_gene: NA
abundance: NA
j_gene: TRBJ2-2
v_gene: TRBV5-5
CDR3nt: TGTGCCAGCAGCTTGGCCGGGGCGAGCGGGGAGCTGTTTTTT
CDR3aa: CASSLAGASGELFF

d_gene: TRBD1
abundance: NA
j_gene: TRBJ2-7
v_gene: TRBV7-2
CDR3nt: TGTGCCAGCAGCCATAGCTTAACAGGGGGCGGCTACGAGCAGTACTTC
CDR3aa: CASSHSLTGGGYEQYF

d_gene: NA
abundance: NA
j_gene: TRBJ2-5
v_gene: TRBV5-1
CDR3nt: TGCGCCAGCAGCTTGGGAGGTACTAGTGCCGGGTTAGAGACCCAGTACTTC
CDR3aa: CASSLGGTSAGLETQYF

d_gene: TRBD2
abundance: NA
j_gene: TRBJ2-7
v_gene: TRBV27
CDR3nt: TGTGCCAGCAGTCCCCGGACTAGCGGGGGTGTTCACGAGCAGTACTTC
CDR3aa: CASSPRTSGGVHEQYF

d_gene: NA
abundance: NA
j_gene: TRBJ2-7
v_gene: TRBV11-2
CDR3nt: TGTGCCAGCAGCTCCGGGACTTTACTCTACGAGCAGTACTTC
CDR3aa: CASSSGTLLYEQYF

d_gene: TRBD1
abundance: few
j_gene: TRBJ1-6
v_gene: TRBV30
CDR3nt: TGTGCCTGGAGTGGGGGACAGGATAATTCACCCCTCCACTTT
CDR3aa: CAWSGGQDNSPLHF

d_gene: NA
abundance: NA
j_gene: TRBJ2-1
v_gene: TRBV27
CDR3nt: TGTGCCAGCAGTTTTCGTTTTGAGCAGTTCTTC
CDR3aa: CASSFRFEQFF

d_gene: NA
abundance: NA
j_gene: TRBJ2-3
v_gene: TRBV29-1
CDR3nt: TGCAGCGTTGGCCCTAGGGGTGGGGGCACAGATACGCAGTATTTT
CDR3aa: CSVGPRGGGTDTQYF

d_gene: NA
abundance: NA
j_gene: TRBJ2-7
v_gene: TRBV6-5
CDR3nt: TGTGCCAGCAGTCGAGGACGGGAGAGCTCCTACGAGCAGTACTTC
CDR3aa: CASSRGRESSYEQYF

d_gene: TRBD1
abundance: NA
j_gene: TRBJ2-2
v_gene: TRBV9
CDR3nt: TGTGCCAGCAGCGTAGGCAGGGGGATCCCTATTATTGCGAACACCGGGGAGCTGTTTTTT
CDR3aa: CASSVGRGIPIIANTGELFF

d_gene: NA
abundance: NA
j_gene: TRBJ1-2
v_gene: TRBV4-1
CDR3nt: TGTGCCAGCAGCCCCCGAGAGGGAACCTATGGCTACACCTTC
CDR3aa: CASSPREGTYGYTF

d_gene: NA
abundance: NA
j_gene: TRBJ2-3
v_gene: TRBV5-1
CDR3nt: TGCGCCAGCAGCTTATACACAGATACGCAGTATTTT
CDR3aa: CASSLYTDTQYF

d_gene: NA
abundance: NA
j_gene: TRBJ2-7
v_gene: TRBV6-5
CDR3nt: TGTGCCAGCAGGTCCGGTCCTACCGCCGAGCAGTACTTC
CDR3aa: CASRSGPTAEQYF

d_gene: TRBD1
abundance: NA
j_gene: TRBJ1-1
v_gene: TRBV18
CDR3nt: TGTGCCAGCTCACTCAACAGGGGGCTGAACACTGAAGCTTTCTTT
CDR3aa: CASSLNRGLNTEAFF

d_gene: NA
abundance: NA
j_gene: TRBJ2-6
v_gene: TRBV7-2
CDR3nt: TGTGCCAGCAGCTTAACCTCGGAGGGTGGGGCCAACGTCCTGACTTTC
CDR3aa: CASSLTSEGGANVLTF

d_gene: TRBD1
abundance: NA
j_gene: TRBJ2-7
v_gene: TRBV11-3
CDR3nt: TGTGCCAGCAGCCGAAAGAATCCCGCCGGGACAGTGAAGGCCTACGAGCAGTACTTC
CDR3aa: CASSRKNPAGTVKAYEQYF

d_gene: NA
abundance: NA
j_gene: TRBJ1-2
v_gene: TRBV28
CDR3nt: TGTGCCAGCAGTTCCAGGGCCAACTATGGCTACACCTTC
CDR3aa: CASSSRANYGYTF

d_gene: NA
abundance: NA
j_gene: TRBJ2-3
v_gene: TRBV11-1
CDR3nt: TGTGCCAGCAGCCCCGGGACTAGCACAGATACGCAGTATTTT
CDR3aa: CASSPGTSTDTQYF

d_gene: TRBD2
abundance: NA
j_gene: TRBJ2-1
v_gene: TRBV4-1
CDR3nt: TGCGCCAGCAGCCAAGGGCGAGGGACTAGTAGCGATGAGCAGTTCTTC
CDR3aa: CASSQGRGTSSDEQFF

d_gene: TRBD1
abundance: medium-sized
j_gene: TRBJ1-3
v_gene: TRBV6-1
CDR3nt: TGTGCCAGCAGTGAAAATACAGGGGGCATTGGAAACACCATATATTTT
CDR3aa: CASSENTGGIGNTIYF

d_gene: NA
abundance: NA
j_gene: TRBJ2-4
v_gene: TRBV7-9
CDR3nt: TGTGCCATCTCTCCGGGACTAGCCAAAAACATTCAGTACTTC
CDR3aa: CAISPGLAKNIQYF

d_gene: NA
abundance: once
j_gene: TRBJ2-3
v_gene: TRBV28
CDR3nt: TGTGCCCTAGGGGGGGCTATGACAGATACGCAGTATTTT
CDR3aa: CALGGAMTDTQYF

d_gene: TRBD1
abundance: NA
j_gene: TRBJ1-2
v_gene: TRBV28
CDR3nt: TGTGCCAGTTTCCTTCCGGGACAGGGTAACGGCTACACCTTC
CDR3aa: CASFLPGQGNGYTF

d_gene: NA
abundance: few
j_gene: TRBJ2-7
v_gene: TRBV5-1
CDR3nt: TGCGCCAGCAGCCAAGACTACAGTAATGAACAGTACTTC
CDR3aa: CASSQDYSNEQYF

d_gene: NA
abundance: NA
j_gene: TRBJ1-5
v_gene: TRBV6-1
CDR3nt: TGTGCCAGCAACGACATCTATAGCAATCAGCCCCAGCATTTT
CDR3aa: CASNDIYSNQPQHF